This T cell receptor (beta chain) was obtained from a study of T cells after yellow fever vaccination. Study summary: Fractions of limited cellularity were prepared by means of SMART-Seq v4 Ultra Low Input.

Trimming took 5 bases from V and 6 from J, leaving 17 bases between them. The CDR3 extends over 15 amino acids. General study points: Bulk-population clonotypes that are abundant could appear as contaminants in FACS-sorted repertoires. Reappearing after the booster were most of the clones from primary vaccination (96% CD4, 85% to 90% CD8).

Template-switching 5'RACE yielded the TCR cDNA; a universal primer site and UMIs were added in the process. One entry per CDR3 protein results from TCRdb running MiXCR on the 5' RACE reads. The profile shows more than 65,000 distinct CDR3 sequences, about an eighth of them singletons. This clonotype came up a few times. The sequencing used CD8+ T cells not binding an NS4B(214-222) dextramer, sorted from PBMCs, collected around 3 weeks after the first yellow fever vaccination. The chain uses TRBV12-3 or TRBV12-4 and TRBJ2-1; weak D call: TRBD1 (5 bases). The TCR was taken from a man aged 18 to 29 who received the YFV17D yellow fever vaccine. The CDR3 DNA sequence: TGTGCCAGCAGTGGGGCCCTCACGGGCGGCAATGAGCAGTTCTTC. Amino acids: CASSGALTGGNEQFF.